This is a list of T cell receptor beta chains from one sample in a study of beta chain features in type 1 diabetes. Profiling relied on immunoSEQ multiplex PCR, and the TCRdb table lists in-frame clones only, not all of them. The table lists 200,000 to 250,000 clones, approximately 15% of them singletons. The sample was naive CD4+ T cells from blood. The receptors were sampled from a man aged 25 to 40 with type 1 diabetes. CDR3s include the opening cysteine and the closing phenylalanine or tryptophan. A D gene is named only where the DNA matches it firmly. Expanded clones are given a class, and other clones once, few, many or no size at all.

v_call	clone_size	d_call	j_call	cdr3_nt	cdr3_aa
TRBV4-2	few	-	TRBJ2-2	TGTGCCAGCAGCCAAGATTCGCAAGCGGAGAACACCGGGGAGCTGTTTTTT	CASSQDSQAENTGELFF
TRBV4-2	few	-	TRBJ2-7	TGTGCCAGCAACTCCCCCGGGACACCAAACTACGAGCAGTACTTC	CASNSPGTPNYEQYF
TRBV19	few	-	TRBJ1-1	TGTGCCAGTACCCAGGGCCAGCTCAACACTGAAGCTTTCTTT	CASTQGQLNTEAFF
TRBV28	few	-	TRBJ2-1	TGTGCCAGCAGTTCCTATAGCGGAAGCTCCTACAATGAGCAGTTCTTC	CASSSYSGSSYNEQFF
TRBV18	once	TRBD2	TRBJ2-4	TGTGCCAGCTCATCGGGGACTAGCGGCGGGCAGTACTTC	CASSSGTSGGQYF
TRBV2	-	TRBD1	TRBJ1-1	TGTGCCAGCAGATTGACAGGGGTAAACACTGAAGCTTTCTTT	CASRLTGVNTEAFF
TRBV11-3	-	TRBD1	TRBJ1-1	TGTGCCAGCAGCTTCGGGACAGGAGTGAACACTGAAGCTTTCTTT	CASSFGTGVNTEAFF
TRBV15	few	-	TRBJ2-5	TGTGCCACCAGCAGAGGGGTGGGGCAAACGCAAGAGACCCAGTACTTC	CATSRGVGQTQETQYF
TRBV30	-	-	TRBJ2-1	TGTGCCTGGAGTGGGGGCAGGGTGTATGAGCAGTTCTTC	CAWSGGRVYEQFF
TRBV5-1	few	-	TRBJ1-1	TGCGCCAGCAGCTTGATGGACAGGAACACTGAAGCTTTCTTT	CASSLMDRNTEAFF
TRBV27	few	-	TRBJ1-2	TGTGCCAGCAGTCCCTCGGGGGAATTTGGCTACACCTTC	CASSPSGEFGYTF
TRBV27	-	-	TRBJ2-1	TGTGCCAGCAGTTTATCTTACTACAATGAGCAGTTCTTC	CASSLSYYNEQFF
TRBV2	-	TRBD1	TRBJ1-4	TGTGCCAGCAGAGGACAGGGGGCGCGAGGTGAAAAACTGTTTTTT	CASRGQGARGEKLFF
TRBV5-1	-	-	TRBJ2-2	TGCGCCAGCAGCTTAACGGGGTTCACCGGGGAGCTGTTTTTT	CASSLTGFTGELFF